This T cell receptor (beta chain) comes out of a study of shared T cell receptors in the human thymus. Generated by immunoSEQ multiplex PCR, the TCRdb table keeps only in-frame clones and is missing some. The sample yields approximately 580,000 clones, about four fifths seen once. The CDR3 extends over 15 amino acids. Per germline, CDR1 MNHEY and CDR2 SMNVEV (reference sequence). The V segment lost 5 bases and the J segment 4 bases; nucleotides outside the gene matches: 9. This sample also appeared in a second study, on human thymus T cells.

The TCR comes from a boy in the first two years of life with a congenital heart defect. Specimen: thymocytes. This chain uses TRBV27 with TRBJ2-7, with 9 bases aligning to TRBD1. The CDR3 sequence: CASSPGDREPYEQYF. For the CDR3, the DNA is TGTGCCAGCAGTCCGGGGGACAGGGAACCTTACGAGCAGTACTTC.